This T cell receptor (beta chain) was identified during a study of T cell changes during pregnancy in multiple sclerosis. Here immunoSEQ multiplex PCR was the method, and the copy in TCRdb shows in-frame clones only, minus some. The table lists about 44,000 clones, roughly 90% of them singletons. In germline, CDR1 is SNHLY, CDR2 FYNNEI. The CDR3 contains 14 residues. The V gene lost 4 bases and the J gene lost 0 bases, with 9 bases spanning the gap. The specimen comprised CD4+ T cells from peripheral blood mononuclear cells, sampled in the first trimester of pregnancy. This sequence was found in a female donor with multiple sclerosis, enrolled in a pregnancy study. V usage is TRBV2 and J usage is TRBJ1-1; D gene unclear. CDR3 DNA sequence: TGTGCCAGCAGTGCCAGGACTGTGAACACTGAAGCTTTCTTT. Translation: CASSARTVNTEAFF. The complete variable domain, with remaining parts taken from reference TRBV2 and TRBJ1-1, reads EPEVTQTPSHQVTQMGQEVILRCVPISNHLYFYWYRQILGQKVEFLVSFYNNEISEKSEIFDDQFSVERPDGSNFTLKIRSTKLEDSAMYFCASSARTVNTEAFFGQGTRLTVV.